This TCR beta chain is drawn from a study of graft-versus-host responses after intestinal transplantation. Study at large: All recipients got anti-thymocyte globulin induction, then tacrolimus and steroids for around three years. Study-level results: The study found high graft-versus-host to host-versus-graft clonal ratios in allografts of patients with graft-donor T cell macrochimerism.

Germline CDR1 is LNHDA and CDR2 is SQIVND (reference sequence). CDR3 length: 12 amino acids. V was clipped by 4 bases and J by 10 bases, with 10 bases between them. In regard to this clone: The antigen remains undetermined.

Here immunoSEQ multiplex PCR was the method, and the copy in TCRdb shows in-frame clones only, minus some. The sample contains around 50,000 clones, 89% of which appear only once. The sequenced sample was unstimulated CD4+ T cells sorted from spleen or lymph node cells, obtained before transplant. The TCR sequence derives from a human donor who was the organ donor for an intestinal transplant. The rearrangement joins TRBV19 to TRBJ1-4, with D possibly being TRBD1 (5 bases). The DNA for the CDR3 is TGTGCCAGTAGTACCTTGACAGCAAAACTGTTTTTT. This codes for CASSTLTAKLFF.